A selection of T cell receptor beta chains follows, all from one sample in a study of CD8 T cells in ankylosing spondylitis. MiXCR, run by TCRdb on the 5' RACE reads, gives a single entry per CDR3 protein. Counted here are under 170,000 distinct CDR3 sequences, under 45% occurring once; the ten biggest clones make up around 15%. The sequenced sample was synovial fluid, either unsorted or a sorted T cell fraction (not recorded which). Receptors originate from a male donor with ankylosing spondylitis. CDR3s include the opening cysteine and the closing phenylalanine or tryptophan. The order of the fields is J gene, V gene, D gene, clone size, CDR3 protein, CDR3 DNA. D genes are given only for firm matches. Part of the rows lack a size; the others show once, few, many or a class for expanded clones.

j_gene: TRBJ2-1; v_gene: TRBV6-4; d_gene: -; abundance: once; CDR3aa: CASSERGVNEQFF; CDR3nt: TGTGCCAGCAGTGAACGCGGAGTGAATGAGCAGTTCTTC
j_gene: TRBJ2-7; v_gene: TRBV7-2; d_gene: TRBD1; abundance: many; CDR3aa: CASSLAGDSSYEQYF; CDR3nt: TGTGCCAGCAGCTTAGCGGGGGACAGCTCCTACGAGCAGTACTTC
j_gene: TRBJ1-1; v_gene: TRBV3-1; d_gene: -; abundance: many; CDR3aa: CASSQEWGLNTEAFF; CDR3nt: TGTGCCAGCAGCCAAGAATGGGGCCTGAACACTGAAGCTTTCTTT
j_gene: TRBJ2-1; v_gene: TRBV5-1; d_gene: -; abundance: -; CDR3aa: CASYLVGAYNEQFF; CDR3nt: TGCGCCAGCTATCTTGTGGGGGCCTACAATGAGCAGTTCTTC
j_gene: TRBJ1-2; v_gene: TRBV9; d_gene: TRBD1; abundance: once; CDR3aa: CASSVRQGYGYTF; CDR3nt: TGTGCCAGCAGCGTACGACAGGGGTATGGCTACACCTTC
j_gene: TRBJ1-4; v_gene: TRBV5-1; d_gene: -; abundance: -; CDR3aa: CASSLAQGSYSNEKLFF; CDR3nt: TGCGCCAGCAGCTTGGCCCAGGGGAGTTATTCTAATGAAAAACTGTTTTTT
j_gene: TRBJ2-1; v_gene: TRBV6-2/TRBV6-3; d_gene: -; abundance: -; CDR3aa: CASTLSTPYNEQFF; CDR3nt: TGTGCCAGCACCCTCTCGACCCCCTACAATGAGCAGTTCTTC
j_gene: TRBJ2-2; v_gene: TRBV11-2; d_gene: -; abundance: -; CDR3aa: CASSLVADPPPGSCFF; CDR3nt: -
j_gene: TRBJ2-1; v_gene: TRBV20-1; d_gene: TRBD2; abundance: -; CDR3aa: CSARDTSGTQSSYNEQFF; CDR3nt: TGCAGTGCTAGAGATACTAGCGGGACCCAAAGCTCCTACAATGAGCAGTTCTTC
j_gene: TRBJ2-7; v_gene: TRBV7-6; d_gene: -; abundance: -; CDR3aa: CASSAPMNDNAPNTYEQYF; CDR3nt: TGTGCCAGCAGCGCCCCGATGAATGACAACGCCCCGAACACTTACGAGCAGTACTTC
j_gene: TRBJ2-7; v_gene: TRBV7-9; d_gene: TRBD1; abundance: -; CDR3aa: CASSPGRDSDYEQYF; CDR3nt: TGTGCCAGCAGCCCGGGCCGGGACAGCGACTACGAGCAGTACTTC
j_gene: TRBJ1-2; v_gene: TRBV7-9; d_gene: -; abundance: -; CDR3aa: CASSLLEGDRQNYGYTF; CDR3nt: TGTGCCAGCAGCTTATTAGAAGGTGACAGACAGAACTATGGCTACACCTTC
j_gene: TRBJ2-7; v_gene: TRBV11-1; d_gene: TRBD2; abundance: -; CDR3aa: CASSPATDPGLAAYEQYF; CDR3nt: TGTGCCAGCAGCCCCGCGACAGATCCGGGACTAGCAGCCTACGAGCAGTACTTC
j_gene: TRBJ2-5; v_gene: TRBV20-1; d_gene: -; abundance: -; CDR3aa: CSARDTRRGETQYF; CDR3nt: TGCAGTGCTAGAGATACGCGCCGGGGAGAGACCCAGTACTTC
j_gene: TRBJ2-7; v_gene: TRBV7-8; d_gene: -; abundance: many; CDR3aa: CASSPVAGFYEQYF; CDR3nt: TGTGCCAGCAGCCCGGTAGCCGGCTTCTACGAGCAGTACTTC
j_gene: TRBJ1-6; v_gene: TRBV4-2; d_gene: -; abundance: -; CDR3aa: CASSQDWAGEDSPLHF; CDR3nt: TGTGCCAGCAGCCAAGATTGGGCAGGGGAAGATTCACCCCTCCACTTT
j_gene: TRBJ1-2; v_gene: TRBV7-6; d_gene: -; abundance: -; CDR3aa: CASSLFRAHPSNYGYTF; CDR3nt: TGTGCCAGCAGCTTATTCAGGGCCCATCCCTCTAACTATGGCTACACCTTC
j_gene: TRBJ1-2; v_gene: TRBV20-1; d_gene: -; abundance: -; CDR3aa: CSAEWSESYGYTF; CDR3nt: TGCAGTGCGGAGTGGTCGGAGTCTTATGGCTACACCTTC
j_gene: TRBJ2-1; v_gene: TRBV5-1; d_gene: -; abundance: -; CDR3aa: CASSLGLPSYNEQFF; CDR3nt: TGCGCCAGCAGCTTGGGTCTCCCCTCGTACAATGAGCAGTTCTTC
j_gene: TRBJ2-3; v_gene: TRBV12-3/TRBV12-4; d_gene: -; abundance: -; CDR3aa: CASSLYPPGLRDLPDTQYF; CDR3nt: TGTGCCAGCAGTTTATATCCACCGGGCTTGCGGGATCTGCCAGATACGCAGTATTTT
j_gene: TRBJ2-1; v_gene: TRBV3-1; d_gene: TRBD2; abundance: -; CDR3aa: CASSQGLAGAHNEQFF; CDR3nt: TGTGCCAGCAGCCAAGGACTAGCGGGAGCCCACAATGAGCAGTTCTTC